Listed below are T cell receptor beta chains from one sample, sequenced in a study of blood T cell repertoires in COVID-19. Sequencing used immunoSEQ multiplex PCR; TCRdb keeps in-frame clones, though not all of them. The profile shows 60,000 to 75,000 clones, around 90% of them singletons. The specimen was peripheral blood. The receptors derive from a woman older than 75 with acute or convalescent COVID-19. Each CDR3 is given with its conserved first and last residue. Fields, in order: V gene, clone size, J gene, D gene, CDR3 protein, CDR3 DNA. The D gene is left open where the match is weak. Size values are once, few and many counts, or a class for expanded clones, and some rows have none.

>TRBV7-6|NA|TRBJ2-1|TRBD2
CASAGLAGAYNEQFF
TGTGCCAGTGCTGGGCTAGCGGGTGCTTACAATGAGCAGTTCTTC
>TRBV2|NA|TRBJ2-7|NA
CASEYGRTYEQYF
TGTGCCAGCGAATACGGCAGGACCTACGAGCAGTACTTC
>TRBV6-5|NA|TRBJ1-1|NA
CASSYQVVTEAFF
TGTGCCAGCAGTTATCAGGTTGTCACTGAAGCTTTCTTT
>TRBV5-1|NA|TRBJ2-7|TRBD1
CASSGTGGSYEQYF
TGCGCCAGCAGCGGAACAGGGGGATCCTACGAGCAGTACTTC
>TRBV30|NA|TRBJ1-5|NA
CAWSTGDIRPQHF
TGTGCCTGGAGTACCGGGGATATACGGCCCCAGCATTTT
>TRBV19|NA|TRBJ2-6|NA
CASSMTGSGANVLTF
TGTGCCAGTAGTATGACTGGCTCTGGGGCCAACGTCCTGACTTTC
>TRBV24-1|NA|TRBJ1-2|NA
CATSDARLGLGYGYTF
TGTGCCACCAGTGACGCCCGACTAGGCCTTGGCTATGGCTACACCTTC
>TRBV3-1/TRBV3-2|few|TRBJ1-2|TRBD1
CASSHPGGYYGYTF
TGTGCCAGCAGCCACCCAGGGGGGTACTATGGCTACACCTTC
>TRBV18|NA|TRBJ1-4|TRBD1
CASSPLTGTGEQKLFF
TGTGCCAGCTCACCCTTGACTGGGACAGGGGAACAAAAACTGTTTTTT
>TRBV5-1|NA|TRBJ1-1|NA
CASSLGLGGLTEAFF
TGCGCCAGCAGCTTGGGTCTCGGGGGATTGACTGAAGCTTTCTTT